The 8 T cell receptor beta chains below all came from one sample that was sequenced in a study of T cell therapy after organ transplantation. These receptors' antigens are unknown. Measured with immunoSEQ multiplex PCR; TCRdb has only the in-frame clones, and not every one. The sample shows 45,000 to 50,000 clones, less than 95% of them seen only once. Material: CD8+ T cells from blood, obtained before autologous CMV-specific T cell therapy. The origin of the receptors is a human patient who had received a solid organ transplant and had CMV disease.

The chain employs TRBV4-2 and TRBJ1-4, with D possibly TRBD1 on 5 matching bases. Germline V lookup: CDR1 LGHNA, CDR2 YNFKEQ. This CDR3 is 17 amino acids long. The ends were cut back, 1 base at V and 8 bases at J, with 20 bases in the middle. CDR3: CASSQVPSGLRREKLFF. In nucleotides, the CDR3 is TGTGCCAGCAGCCAAGTCCCCTCGGGGCTACGACGGGAAAAACTGTTTTTT.

The gene calls are TRBV5-5 and TRBJ1-6; D remains unclear. Trimming took 0 bases from V and 6 from J, leaving 19 bases between them. Germline CDR1 SGHKS, CDR2 YYEKEE (reference sequence). The CDR3 loop spans 18 amino acids. The CDR3 DNA follows: TGTGCCAGCAGCTTGGTCCCCACCTGGGGTGAAGGTAATTCACCCCTCCACTTT. It specifies CASSLVPTWGEGNSPLHF.

The CDR3 bases are TGTGCCAGCAGCTTAGTCGGAGGCGAGAGGCAGGAGGGAAACTATGGCTACACCTTC. It specifies CASSLVGGERQEGNYGYTF. V and J are TRBV13 and TRBJ1-2; no definite D call. V was pared by 1 base and J by 2 bases, with 23 bases between. This CDR3 region has 19 residues. Germline assignment: CDR1 PRHDT and CDR2 FYEKMQ (reference sequence). The full variable domain, rest sourced from reference TRBV13 and TRBJ1-2, is AAGVIQSPRHLIKEKRETATLKCYPIPRHDTVYWYQQGPGQDPQFLISFYEKMQSDKGSIPDRFSAQQFSDYHSELNMSSLELGDSALYFCASSLVGGERQEGNYGYTFGSGTRLTVV.

The gene calls are TRBV25-1 and TRBJ1-3; possible D gene TRBD1, 6 bases. The V end was cut by 1 base, the J end by 0 bases, with 13 bases between. Germline-derived CDR1 and CDR2 are MGHDK and SYGVNS. This CDR3 has 17 amino acids. Here the CDR3 DNA reads TGTGCCAGCAGTGAATCCGGGGGGCCGAGCTCTGGAAACACCATATATTTT. It specifies CASSESGGPSSGNTIYF.

The rearrangement joins TRBV4-3 to TRBJ1-2, with D unresolved. This CDR3 spans 17 amino acids. V was clipped by 0 bases and J by 3 bases, with 17 bases between them. Germline CDR1 is LGHNA and CDR2 is YSLEER. The CDR3 sequence: CASSQDGQLDPHYGYTF. The CDR3 nucleotides are TGCGCCAGCAGCCAAGATGGGCAGCTCGATCCTCACTATGGCTACACCTTC.

The rearrangement links TRBV10-3 to TRBJ2-7, with D unresolved. CDR3 size: 12 residues. Germline CDR1 is ENHRY and CDR2 is SYGVKD. The V gene lost 8 bases and the J gene lost 0 bases, with 8 bases spanning the gap. In DNA form, the CDR3 reads TGTGCCATCCCCTCAGACTCCTACGAGCAGTACTTC. Protein: CAIPSDSYEQYF.

V gene TRBV27 combines with J gene TRBJ1-6; D possibly corresponds to TRBD1 (6 bases). Germline V gene lookup returns CDR1 MNHEY and CDR2 SMNVEV (reference sequence). This CDR3 has 14 amino acids. V was pared by 3 bases and J by 9 bases, with 12 bases between. CDR3: CASSFGGASSPLHF. The CDR3 DNA follows: TGTGCCAGCAGTTTTGGGGGGGCAAGTTCACCCCTCCACTTT.

The chain has TRBV6-5 and TRBJ2-7; D possibly corresponds to TRBD2 (6 bases). The CDR3 is 15 residues long. Germline V lookup: CDR1 MNHEY, CDR2 SVGAGI. The V gene lost 6 bases and the J gene lost 2 bases, with 17 bases spanning the gap. The chain's CDR3 is CASSLPGRGAYEQYF. The CDR3 DNA reads TGTGCCAGCAGCTTACCGGGGCGGGGTGCCTACGAGCAGTACTTC.